These 2 T cell receptor beta chains were sequenced from one sample in a study of regulatory T cells in long-lasting Graves disease. Researchers made TCR beta libraries by using iRepertoire HTBI primers and running Arm-PCR on CDR3 regions. TCRdb reprocessed the multiplex PCR reads via MiXCR and lists one record per CDR3 protein. The data show about 460,000 distinct CDR3 sequences, 20% to 25% seen once. Indicated time point: persistent/refractory GD, antithyroid drugs over 5 years with positive TRAb. Construction of the TCR library relied on RNA isolated from PBMCs. The material was peripheral blood mononuclear cells (PBMCs), obtained when the disease was refractory, from a patient treated with antithyroid drugs. These receptors all come from a female donor with Graves disease.

This clonotype came up a few times. This rearrangement joins TRBV9 to TRBJ1-1; D may be TRBD1 (5 bases). This CDR3 has 16 amino acids. V dropped 4 bases and J dropped 0 bases, with 16 bases sitting between them. Germline V gives CDR1 SGDLS, CDR2 YYNGEE. CDR3 DNA: TGTGCCAGCAGCCCCGGGGCGGCAGGGTTGAACACTGAAGCTTTCTTT. Translation: CASSPGAAGLNTEAFF.

J is TRBJ1-5 and V is TRBV28; D might be TRBD1 (6 bases). V lost 7 bases and J 0 bases, leaving 16 bases between the germline ends. Germline V gives CDR1 MDHEN, CDR2 SYDVKM. CDR3 length: 16 amino acids. The CDR3 region is CASKSRGWYSNQPQHF. The DNA for the CDR3 is TGTGCCAGCAAAAGCAGGGGATGGTATAGCAATCAGCCCCAGCATTTT.